This TCR beta chain comes out of a study of shared clonotypes between healthy human individuals. Study as a whole: The people who gave samples were two women and a few men aged 18 to 49. Each donor's CD4 naive and CD4 memory cells filled three plates apiece, CD8 naive two, and CD8 memory one. Overall study results and limits: Some naive CD4 clonotypes, about 5%, turned up in common across four donors.

As for this clone: The antigen remains undetermined.

Terminally differentiated effector memory CD45RA+ cells were left out of the naive CD8 fraction, which was CD45RO-negative and positively selected for CCR7. Data came from immunoSEQ multiplex PCR; TCRdb stores just in-frame clones and leaves some out. The sample comprises 2 million to 2.5 million clones, about 92% of which are singletons, and around 1.7% rests with the top ten. Sample: naive CD8+ T cells from PBMCs. The receptor was derived from a man between 18 and 29 years old in good health. Some clones in this sample may be carry-over from other donors' samples.

The CDR3 sequence: CASSVVPSKDTEAFF. CDR3 bases: TGTGCCAGCAGCGTAGTACCCTCCAAGGACACTGAAGCTTTCTTT. The chain is built from TRBV9 and TRBJ1-1; no reliable D call. V was cut by 0 bases and J by 3 bases, with 12 bases left in between. Germline CDR1 and CDR2: SGDLS and YYNGEE. The CDR3 extends over 15 amino acids. Based on the CDR3 plus reference TRBV9 and TRBJ1-1, the full variable domain is DSGVTQTPKHLITATGQRVTLRCSPRSGDLSVYWYQQSLDQGLQFLIQYYNGEERAKGNILERFSAQQFPDLHSELNLSSLELGDSALYFCASSVVPSKDTEAFFGQGTRLTVV.